This entry lists 2 T cell receptor beta chains sequenced from one sample in a study of blood T cell repertoires in COVID-19. Method: immunoSEQ multiplex PCR; TCRdb's copy keeps in-frame clones and lacks some. The sample records 45,000 to 55,000 clones, over 75% being singletons. The sequencing input was peripheral blood. These receptors were obtained from a human donor in a cohort sampled during active COVID-19.

This clone was counted once. This chain links TRBV2 with TRBJ2-7; TRBD1 matches at 10 bases. This CDR3 region has 14 residues. J was trimmed by 3 bases and V by 6 bases; bases with no gene match: 5. Germline CDR1 SNHLY, CDR2 FYNNEI. This chain's CDR3 is CASRGTGVYYEQYF. In DNA form, the CDR3 reads TGTGCCAGCAGGGGGACAGGGGTCTACTACGAGCAGTACTTC.

This clone occurred once. The chain links TRBV11-2 to TRBJ2-1; TRBD1 agrees at 10 bases. Trimming took 2 bases from V and 10 from J; bases not matched to a gene: 8. The CDR3 length is 15 residues. Per the germline V gene, CDR1 is SGHAT and CDR2 is FQNNGV. CDR3 sequence: CASSLTRTGGKEQFF. In DNA, the CDR3 is TGTGCCAGCAGCTTAACGAGGACAGGGGGAAAAGAGCAGTTCTTC.